This T cell receptor beta chain was captured in a study of cytomegalovirus exposure and HLA in healthy donors. Study-level results: According to a later analysis, most TCR beta chains associated with CMV appeared HLA-restricted. Reported performance of the classifier showed diagnosis of cytomegalovirus status with high specificity and sensitivity.

This clone occurred a few times. Its antigen is undetermined. PCR primers comprised 60 Vbeta and 13 Jbeta primers. Only in-frame clones appear in the TCRdb table, and some are missing; sequencing was by immunoSEQ multiplex PCR. The sample yields fewer than 150,000 clones, roughly 80% seen once. The specimen sequenced was PBMCs. The TCR sequence derives from a man aged 35 to 55 in good health and CMV-seropositive.

The CDR3 nucleotides read TGTGCCAGCAGCCGGCGACAAAACACTGAAGCTTTCTTT. Translation: CASSRRQNTEAFF. The chain uses TRBV7-2 and TRBJ1-1; D is unresolved. This CDR3 contains 13 residues. Germline CDR1 reads SGHTA; CDR2 reads FQGNSA. The ends were cut back, 5 bases at V and 2 bases at J, with 9 bases in the middle.